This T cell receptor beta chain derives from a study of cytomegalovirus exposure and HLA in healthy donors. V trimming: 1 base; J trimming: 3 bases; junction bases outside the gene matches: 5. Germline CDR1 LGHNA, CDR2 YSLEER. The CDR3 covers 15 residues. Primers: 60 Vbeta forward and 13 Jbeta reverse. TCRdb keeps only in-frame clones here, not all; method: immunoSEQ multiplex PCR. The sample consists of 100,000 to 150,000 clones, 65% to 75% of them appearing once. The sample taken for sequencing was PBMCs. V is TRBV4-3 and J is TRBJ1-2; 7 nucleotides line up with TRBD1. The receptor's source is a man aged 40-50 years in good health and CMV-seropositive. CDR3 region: CASSQADRAHYGYTF. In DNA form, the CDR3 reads TGCGCCAGCAGCCAAGCCGACAGGGCCCACTATGGCTACACCTTC.